A single sample gave rise to the 13 T cell receptor beta chains below, sequenced in a study of T cell clonality in common variable immunodeficiency. Study-wide points: Reportedly, TCR beta sequences from common variable immunodeficiency showed fewer deletions and N-nucleotide insertions.

Their antigens remain unidentified. Sequenced by immunoSEQ multiplex PCR; TCRdb stores in-frame clones only, minus some. In total the sample includes some 25,000 clones, none of them seen once. The source material was peripheral blood mononuclear cells. The receptors here all came from a human donor with common variable immunodeficiency.

This clone was counted between two and nine times. The read is 3 residues too short to cover the CDR3 end, so that end is filled in from the germline J gene. The chain carries TRBV19 and TRBJ2-2; a weak D match, TRBD1 (6 bases). The CDR3 loop spans 14 amino acids. The germline CDR1 and CDR2 sequences are LNHDA and SQIVND (reference sequence). V was clipped by 5 bases and J by 5 bases, with 12 bases between them. Incomplete CDR3 DNA: TGTGCCAGTAGTGGACCACAGGGAACCGGGGAG. This encodes CASSGPQGTGE. The entire CDR3 protein is CASSGPQGTGELFF.

This clone was detected a few times. The CDR3 end is not reached by the read, which stops 3 residues before it; the germline J gene fills it in. V is TRBV6-1 and J is TRBJ1-1; 11 bases map to TRBD1. Unmatched junction bases numbered 4, after V lost 3 bases and J lost 4 bases. This CDR3 is 15 amino acids long. Germline V gene sequence: CDR1 MNHNS, CDR2 SASEGT. The DNA read from the CDR3 is TGTGCCAGCAGTGAGAGGACAGGGGGCACCACTGAA. Protein sequence: CASSERTGGTTE. The CDR3, in full, reads CASSERTGGTTEAFF.

On this clone itself: The CDR3 end lies 3 residues beyond the end of the read and is filled in from the germline J gene. The chain combines TRBV2 with TRBJ1-2; possibly TRBD1 for D (5 bases). Germline values: CDR1 SNHLY, CDR2 FYNNEI. The V end was cut by 0 bases, the J end by 4 bases, with 12 bases between. The CDR3 runs 15 residues. Partial CDR3 DNA: TGTGCCAGCAGTGAAGCGCAAAGCAGGGTCTATGGC. Translation: CASSEAQSRVYG. The full-length CDR3 reads as CASSEAQSRVYGYTF.

This clone was seen a handful of times. Coverage ceases 3 residues before the CDR3 finishes, and the germline J gene fills in the end. The genes are TRBV2 and TRBJ2-2, with D perhaps matching TRBD2 (6 bases). The germline V gene encodes CDR1 SNHLY and CDR2 FYNNEI. The CDR3 totals 13 residues. Trimming shortened V by 5 bases and J by 4 bases, and 8 bases separated the two germline ends. The CDR3 loop is CASSRTTTGELFF. Partial CDR3 DNA: TGTGCCAGCAGTCGGACTACCACCGGGGAG.

In the case of this clone: The read finishes 3 residues shy of the CDR3 end, and the germline J gene is used to complete it. The chain joins TRBV29-1 to TRBJ2-7; maybe TRBD1 (5 bases). Trimming left V 4 bases short and J 0 bases short, with 10 bases between. CDR1 is SQVTM, CDR2 ANQGSEA, per germline. This CDR3 spans 13 amino acids. The sequenced CDR3 bases are TGCAGCGTTGGGGGCAGAAGCTCCTACGAG. It specifies CSVGGRSSYE. In full, the CDR3 is CSVGGRSSYEQYF.

This clone was detected ten times or more. The sequence runs out 3 residues before the end of the CDR3; the remainder is reconstructed from the germline J gene. This chain links TRBV30 with TRBJ2-3; 7 positions agree with TRBD1. This CDR3 is 17 amino acids long. Germline CDR1 and CDR2: GTSNPN and SVGIG (reference sequence). J lost 6 bases, V lost 0 bases, and 15 bases had no gene match. The CDR3 sequence: CAWSVKIGRGLGDTQYF. The DNA read from the CDR3 is TGTGCCTGGAGTGTAAAAATAGGCAGGGGGTTGGGCGATACG.

About this clone itself: The CDR3 is cut off 3 residues early in the read; its end comes from the germline J gene. The chain is built from TRBV29-1 and TRBJ1-2, with D hard to call. Trimming stripped 6 bases from V and 2 bases from J, with 10 bases between. Germline V lookup: CDR1 SQVTM, CDR2 ANQGSEA. CDR3 length: 12 residues. The part of the CDR3 DNA that was read is TGCAGCGTCGCACAGCAAAACTATGGC. Protein: CSVAQQNYG. The whole CDR3 protein is CSVAQQNYGYTF.

For this clone: Read sequence stops 3 residues before the CDR3 end, and the germline J gene provides the missing end. The chain has TRBV7-2 and TRBJ1-2; D gene uncertain. Germline lookup yields CDR1 SGHTA and CDR2 FQGNSA. Trimming took 4 bases from V and 7 from J, leaving 7 bases between them. CDR3 size: 11 residues. The CDR3: CASSSGGGYTF. The DNA read from the CDR3 is TGTGCCAGCAGCTCGGGTGGTGGC.

This clone has at least ten counts. The DNA ends 3 residues before the CDR3 does, and the rest of the CDR3 is filled in from the germline J gene. V gene TRBV23-1 combines with J gene TRBJ2-7; D is possibly TRBD2 (5 bases). TRBV23-1 is identified as an open reading frame with a role that is uncertain. Trimming cost V 0 bases and J 0 bases, with 18 bases left between them. This CDR3 is 18 amino acids long. CDR3: CASSQSASAGLLSYEQYF. The CDR3 bases that were read are TGCGCCAGCAGTCAATCGGCGAGCGCGGGCCTCCTCTCCTACGAG.

This clone has only a few counts. The missing CDR3 end, 3 residues past where the read stops, is filled in from the germline J gene. V usage is TRBV19 and J usage is TRBJ1-2; D may be TRBD1 (6 bases). CDR1 and CDR2 (germline): LNHDA, SQIVND (reference sequence). The ends were cut back, 2 bases at V and 7 bases at J, with 14 bases in the middle. This CDR3 comprises 14 residues. The sequenced part of the CDR3 DNA is TGTGCCAGTAGTATAAGGAACAGGGTCCCTGGC. This encodes CASSIRNRVPG. The entire CDR3 is CASSIRNRVPGYTF.

This clone was observed many times. The read ends 3 residues early relative to the CDR3; the germline J gene fills the gap. The rearrangement links TRBV29-1 to TRBJ1-1; 11 nucleotides line up with TRBD1. Germline assignment: CDR1 SQVTM and CDR2 ANQGSEA. J gave up 5 bases and V 3 bases, and 8 bases lay outside the gene matches. This CDR3 spans 15 amino acids. CDR3 DNA, as far as it was read: TGCAGCGTTGACGGGACAGGGGGATTCACGACTGAA. Its protein is CSVDGTGGFTTE. The complete CDR3 sequence is CSVDGTGGFTTEAFF.

This clone has a handful of counts. The sequenced fragment ends 3 residues before the CDR3 boundary, so the rest is inferred from the germline J gene. The J gene is TRBJ1-1, the V gene TRBV19, with D uncertain. V was trimmed by 2 bases and J by 5 bases, leaving 9 bases between them. The length of the CDR3 is 13 residues. Germline CDR1 reads LNHDA; CDR2 reads SQIVND (reference sequence). Partial CDR3 DNA: TGTGCCAGTAGTATAAGACGGGGAACTGAA. Amino acids: CASSIRRGTE. The full CDR3 reads CASSIRRGTEAFF.

Details on this clone: The CDR3 end falls 3 residues outside the read, so it is completed with the germline J gene. The rearrangement joins TRBV5-6 to TRBJ1-2, with TRBD1 identical over 7 bases. Germline-derived CDR1 and CDR2 are SGHDT and YYEEEE. The CDR3 loop spans 14 amino acids. J was trimmed by 6 bases and V by 4 bases; bases with no gene match: 9. The sequenced part of the CDR3 DNA is TGTGCCAGCAGCCCGGACAGGAGTGGAAATGGC. This sequence encodes CASSPDRSGNG. The CDR3 in full is CASSPDRSGNGYTF.